The 28 T cell receptor beta chains in this list originate from one sample, sequenced in a study of technical replicates of blood from several donors. Sequenced by immunoSEQ multiplex PCR; TCRdb stores in-frame clones only, minus some. The repertoire holds over 70,000 clones, with 85% to 95% as singletons. Sample: T cells isolated from PBMCs. These receptors were taken from a human donor in good health.

The table lists this clone with a count of one. Other DNA variants within this sample encode the same CDR3. The chain has TRBV5-1 and TRBJ2-3, with 10 bases lining up with TRBD2. CDR3 length: 16 residues. The germline V gene encodes CDR1 SGHRS and CDR2 YFSETQ. J lost 1 base, V lost 0 bases, and 2 bases had no gene match. For the CDR3, the DNA is TGCGCCAGCAGCTTGGGCCTAGCGGGGGGCACAGATACGCAGTATTTT. Amino acids: CASSLGLAGGTDTQYF.

In this sample, this clone turned up once. The chain recombines TRBV27 with TRBJ1-1, with 12 bases fitting TRBD1. The CDR3 length is 17 residues. CDR1 MNHEY and CDR2 SMNVEV come from the germline V gene (reference sequence). V was clipped by 2 bases and J by 2 bases; unmatched bases: 6. The CDR3: CASSLVGTGGFNTEAFF. The CDR3 DNA reads TGTGCCAGCAGTTTAGTCGGGACAGGGGGCTTCAACACTGAAGCTTTCTTT.

The chain carries TRBV2 and TRBJ2-7; 13 bases match TRBD2. This CDR3 region has 13 residues. The germline gives CDR1 SNHLY, CDR2 FYNNEI. Trimming cost V 6 bases and J 4 bases; bases outside gene matches: 0. The CDR3 DNA reads as TGTGCCAGCAGGACTAGCGGGAGGTACGAGCAGTACTTC. This gives the protein CASRTSGRYEQYF.

In DNA, the CDR3 is TGTGCCAGCAGTTTAACAGGGGGTGGAAACACCATATATTTT. Protein sequence: CASSLTGGGNTIYF. V usage is TRBV27 and J usage is TRBJ1-3; 8 nucleotides line up with TRBD1. Per germline, CDR1 MNHEY and CDR2 SMNVEV (reference sequence). V trimming: 2 bases; J trimming: 3 bases; junction bases outside the gene matches: 0. The CDR3 sequence is 14 residues long.

The chain employs TRBV30 and TRBJ2-3, with TRBD2 identical over 7 bases. The J segment lost 0 bases and the V segment lost 7 bases, leaving 10 bases of the junction unmatched. This CDR3 is built from 15 residues. The germline CDR1 and CDR2 sequences are GTSNPN and SVGIG (reference sequence). In DNA, the CDR3 is TGTGCCTTTGGACTAGGCGGTGCTAGCACAGATACGCAGTATTTT. Its protein is CAFGLGGASTDTQYF. The complete variable domain, with remaining parts taken from reference TRBV30 and TRBJ2-3, reads SQTIHQWPATLVQPVGSPLSLECTVEGTSNPNLYWYRQAAGRGLQLLFYSVGIGQISSEVPQNLSASRPQDRQFILSSKKLLLSDSGFYLCAFGLGGASTDTQYFGPGTRLTVL.

A word on this clone: The junction does not match germline at one end; this may be a read error. This chain links TRBV29-1 with TRBJ1-1; D remains ambiguous. Germline V gene data show CDR1 as SQVTM and CDR2 as ANQGSEA. The CDR3 length is 11 residues. Here the CDR3 reads CSFERVVEAFF. CDR3 coding DNA: TGCAGCTTTGAGAGGGTAGTTGAAGCTTTCTTT.

The chain couples TRBV30 to TRBJ1-2; D might be TRBD1 (6 bases). Trimming cost V 5 bases and J 9 bases, with 22 bases left between them. The CDR3 is made up of 14 amino acids. Germline V gene lookup returns CDR1 GTSNPN and CDR2 SVGIG (reference sequence). The CDR3, as DNA: TGTGCCTGGGCCCGGACAGTACTCCTTGTGAGCTACACCTTC. Protein sequence: CAWARTVLLVSYTF.

This clone was seen a few times. The chain combines TRBV7-9 with TRBJ2-1; 16 bases are shared with TRBD2. CDR1 and CDR2 (germline): SEHNR, FQNEAQ (reference sequence). CDR3 length: 18 residues. V was clipped by 3 bases and J by 4 bases; unmatched bases: 6. The CDR3 DNA reads as TGTGCCAGCAGCTTTCCGGGACTAGCGGGAGGGCCTTACAATGAGCAGTTCTTC. Protein: CASSFPGLAGGPYNEQFF.

The rearrangement uses TRBV4-1 and TRBJ1-4; 9 positions match TRBD1. Germline CDR1 MGHRA, CDR2 YSYEKL. The CDR3 consists of 15 residues. With V trimmed by 3 bases and J by 5 bases, 4 bases remained unmatched. CDR3 in amino acids: CASSHLGTGNEKLFF. DNA for the CDR3: TGCGCCAGCAGCCACCTCGGGACAGGGAATGAAAAACTGTTTTTT.

The rearrangement links TRBV9 to TRBJ2-7; TRBD1 agrees at 9 bases. CDR3 length equals 17 residues. Unmatched junction bases numbered 13, after V lost 4 bases and J lost 2 bases. CDR1 is SGDLS, CDR2 YYNGEE, per germline. CDR3 sequence: CASSPQLRTGAPYEQYF. The CDR3, as DNA: TGTGCCAGCAGCCCTCAACTTAGGACAGGGGCCCCCTACGAGCAGTACTTC.

The rearrangement links TRBV6-1 to TRBJ2-7, with no clear D. Trimming removed 3 bases at V and 0 bases at J, with 12 bases between. This CDR3 is 15 amino acids long. Germline-derived CDR1 and CDR2 are MNHNS and SASEGT. CDR3 nucleotide sequence: TGTGCCAGCAGTGAGTATCACCCCAGCTCCTACGAGCAGTACTTC. Residues: CASSEYHPSSYEQYF.

The chain couples TRBV14 to TRBJ2-7; no clear D gene. V lost 0 bases to trimming and J lost 2 bases, with 5 bases between them. CDR1 is SGHDN and CDR2 is FVKESK in the germline V gene. The CDR3 contains 13 residues. This CDR3 is CASSQDRAYEQYF. The CDR3, as DNA: TGTGCCAGCAGCCAAGACCGGGCCTACGAGCAGTACTTC.

About this clone: A read error may produce the germline difference seen at one junction end. V and J are TRBV2 and TRBJ2-1; D is undetermined. CDR1 SNHLY and CDR2 FYNNEI come from the germline V gene. The length of the CDR3 is 11 residues. CDR3 nucleotide sequence: TGTGCCAGCAGTCTCTACTATGAGCAGTTCTTC. It is translated as CASSLYYEQFF.

V usage is TRBV30 and J usage is TRBJ2-7; 9 bases line up with TRBD2. CDR1 and CDR2 (germline): GTSNPN, SVGIG (reference sequence). This CDR3 region has 14 residues. With V trimmed by 2 bases and J by 6 bases, 8 bases remained unmatched. CDR3 DNA sequence: TGTGCCTGGAGTACTCTGGGACTAGCTAGCGAGCAGTACTTC. Amino acid sequence: CAWSTLGLASEQYF.

The rearrangement uses TRBV28 and TRBJ1-4, with D possibly matching TRBD1 (5 bases). Trimming shortened V by 3 bases and J by 1 base, and 12 bases separated the two germline ends. The CDR3 is 16 residues long. Germline lookup yields CDR1 MDHEN and CDR2 SYDVKM. This chain's CDR3 is CASSFQGLGTNEKLFF. The CDR3 DNA reads TGTGCCAGCAGTTTTCAGGGTCTCGGAACTAATGAAAAACTGTTTTTT. Full variable domain (outside the CDR3, taken from reference TRBV28 and TRBJ1-4): DVKVTQSSRYLVKRTGEKVFLECVQDMDHENMFWYRQDPGLGLRLIYFSYDVKMKEKGDIPEGYSVSREKKERFSLILESASTNQTSMYLCASSFQGLGTNEKLFFGSGTQLSVL.

The chain uses TRBV7-9 and TRBJ2-3; the D gene is possibly TRBD1 (5 bases). Trimming removed 5 bases from V and 4 bases from J, with 13 bases in between. Germline V gene data show CDR1 as SEHNR and CDR2 as FQNEAQ (reference sequence). CDR3 size: 14 residues. The CDR3 loop is CASSRTWGPDTQYF. CDR3 bases: TGTGCCAGCAGCCGAACCTGGGGCCCAGATACGCAGTATTTT. Combining the CDR3 with reference TRBV7-9 and TRBJ2-3 gives the whole variable domain DTGVSQNPRHKITKRGQNVTFRCDPISEHNRLYWYRQTLGQGPEFLTYFQNEAQLEKSRLLSDRFSAERPKGSFSTLEIQRTEQGDSAMYLCASSRTWGPDTQYFGPGTRLTVL.

The chain couples TRBV15 to TRBJ2-2; TRBD2 might be the D (5 bases). The CDR3 is made up of 15 amino acids. Germline values: CDR1 LNHNV, CDR2 YYDKDF (reference sequence). The V gene lost 9 bases and the J gene lost 0 bases, with 14 bases spanning the gap. The CDR3 loop reads CATDVGAPNTGELFF. CDR3 coding DNA: TGTGCCACGGATGTGGGAGCCCCGAACACCGGGGAGCTGTTTTTT.

V gene TRBV6-6 combines with J gene TRBJ1-1; D not certain. Between the trimmed V and J ends, which lost 4 bases and 0 bases, there was a span of 12 bases. CDR3 length: 15 residues. Per the germline V gene, CDR1 is MNHNY and CDR2 is SVGAGI (reference sequence). CDR3 nucleotide sequence: TGTGCCAGCAGTTCCCTCCCGGGAATGAACACTGAAGCTTTCTTT. This codes for CASSSLPGMNTEAFF.

The CDR3 sequence: CASSELRGGFGGTDTQYF. CDR3 DNA: TGCGCCAGCAGTGAGCTGCGGGGCGGGTTTGGGGGCACAGATACGCAGTATTTT. The chain is built from TRBV10-1 and TRBJ2-3, with D possibly being TRBD2 (6 bases). CDR1 is WNHNN, CDR2 SYGVQD, per germline (reference sequence). The CDR3 runs to 18 residues. V was shortened by 2 bases and J by 1 base, with 19 bases between the two germline ends.

The chain employs TRBV5-4 and TRBJ1-1; D perhaps matches TRBD1 (6 bases). CDR1 is SGHNT and CDR2 is YYREEE in the germline V gene (reference sequence). V was clipped by 1 base and J by 0 bases, with 13 bases between them. This CDR3 comprises 16 residues. CDR3 protein: CASSLWQGYLNTEAFF. Here the CDR3 DNA reads TGTGCCAGCAGCTTGTGGCAGGGGTATTTGAACACTGAAGCTTTCTTT. Together with reference TRBV5-4 and TRBJ1-1, the CDR3 gives the full variable domain: ETGVTQSPTHLIKTRGQQVTLRCSSQSGHNTVSWYQQALGQGPQFIFQYYREEENGRGNFPPRFSGLQFPNYSSELNVNALELDDSALYLCASSLWQGYLNTEAFFGQGTRLTVV.

The gene calls are TRBV29-1 and TRBJ2-2; D remains unclear. From germline, CDR1 is SQVTM and CDR2 ANQGSEA. The CDR3 contains 13 residues. The DNA of the CDR3 is TGCGGTAGTGGGTTAGGAGATACCGGGGAGCTGTTTTTT. Protein sequence: CGSGLGDTGELFF.

V gene TRBV10-3 combines with J gene TRBJ1-5; TRBD1 agrees at 7 bases. Trimming cost V 10 bases and J 3 bases; bases outside gene matches: 9. The CDR3 is 14 amino acids. In germline, CDR1 is ENHRY, CDR2 SYGVKD. The CDR3 nucleotides read TGTGCCAGTAGACAGGGAGGTACCAATCAGCCCCAGCATTTT. Translating gives CASRQGGTNQPQHF.

This rearrangement joins TRBV10-1 to TRBJ2-7; D is possibly TRBD2 (6 bases). This CDR3 has 11 residues. The V and J ends lost 3 bases and 7 bases respectively, with 7 bases between them. Germline V gene lookup returns CDR1 WNHNN and CDR2 SYGVQD (reference sequence). In DNA, the CDR3 is TGCGCCAGCAGTGACGGGGGTGAGCAGTACTTC. As protein: CASSDGGEQYF.

This chain connects TRBV11-3 to TRBJ2-7; D not resolved. The CDR3 spans 14 residues. The ends were cut back, 5 bases at V and 0 bases at J, with 11 bases in the middle. CDR1 is SGHNT and CDR2 is YENEEA in the germline V gene. The CDR3 DNA follows: TGTGCCAGCAGCCCAGACCCTAGCTCCTACGAGCAGTACTTC. It is translated as CASSPDPSSYEQYF.

The V and J genes are TRBV10-3 and TRBJ2-1; 13 bases are shared with TRBD2. The germline gives CDR1 ENHRY, CDR2 SYGVKD. CDR3 size: 18 residues. The ends lost 6 bases at V and 7 bases at J; junction bases unmatched: 15. The CDR3 loop reads CAISEGTSGKLRGNEQFF. The CDR3 bases are TGTGCCATCAGCGAGGGGACTAGCGGGAAGTTAAGGGGTAATGAGCAGTTCTTC.

This chain links TRBV9 with TRBJ2-1, with a weak D call TRBD2 (6 bases). The length of the CDR3 is 15 residues. Deletions cut 3 bases from V and 5 bases from J, with 15 bases between. Germline loops: CDR1 SGDLS, CDR2 YYNGEE. The CDR3 region is CASSAEGPGDNEQFF. Written as DNA, the CDR3 is TGTGCCAGCAGCGCGGAGGGTCCCGGGGACAATGAGCAGTTCTTC.

This clone was detected once. The chain carries TRBV19 and TRBJ2-1; perhaps TRBD2 as D (6 bases). Germline V gives CDR1 LNHDA, CDR2 SQIVND (reference sequence). Trimming cost V 2 bases and J 4 bases, with 12 bases left between them. The CDR3 runs 15 residues. CDR3 in amino acids: CASSIREVLYNEQFF. In DNA, the CDR3 is TGTGCCAGTAGTATAAGGGAGGTCCTATACAATGAGCAGTTCTTC.

This chain joins TRBV27 and TRBJ2-2, with 7 positions matching TRBD1. CDR1 is MNHEY and CDR2 is SMNVEV in the germline V gene (reference sequence). V shed 0 bases, J shed 0 bases, and the junction held 7 bases outside the gene matches. This CDR3 has 18 amino acids. This CDR3 is CASSLSSRGYANTGELFF. Here the CDR3 DNA reads TGTGCCAGCAGTTTATCGAGCAGGGGGTACGCGAACACCGGGGAGCTGTTTTTT.